The clone carrying this T cell receptor (beta chain) was recorded many times. The CDR3 is 16 residues long. This sample is part of a study of blood T cell repertoires in COVID-19. As for the study in general: PBMCs, B-cell-depleted T cells, or T cells provided the cDNA or gDNA that made up the material.

The study recruited people aged about 18 to 95 years across approximately 23 US areas. Participants' own reports of clinical history determined their cohort assignment. Original processing methods: Reference gene primer amplification in the assay estimated nucleated cell counts. Generated by immunoSEQ multiplex PCR, the TCRdb table keeps only in-frame clones and is missing some. Clonal size and the V and J genes are those of that table, whereas D and trimming came from the DNA. The repertoire holds about 240,000 clones, with about 91% as singletons. The chain recombines TRBV12-2 with TRBJ1-1; the D call TRBD1 from the table was never checked on the DNA. TRBV12-2 constitutes a pseudogene. The TCR originated in a woman in her thirties with acute COVID-19. Sequenced sample: PBMCs or T cells enriched from blood (not recorded which). The CDR3 DNA reads as TGTGCAAGTCGCTCGCTCGAAGCTCAGGGGACGATTAAAGCTTTCTTT. Its translation is CASRSLEAQGTIKAFF.